Detailed here is one T cell receptor beta chain. Its antigen is undetermined. Expressed TCRB transcripts were sequenced, since all the RNA that had been isolated was reverse transcribed. Measured with immunoSEQ multiplex PCR; TCRdb has only the in-frame clones, and not every one. The table has nearly 700,000 clones, about an eighth seen once. The CDR3 is 14 residues long. Germline V gene lookup returns CDR1 SGHAT and CDR2 FQNNGV. V lost 6 bases, J lost 5 bases, and 8 bases stayed unmatched. It was one heparinised blood draw, averaging about 116 mL, that each donor gave. Sorting based on CD45RO/CCR7/CD25/CD127/CD95/CD27 separated CD4+ naive, central memory, regulatory and stem cell-like memory cells. The data are from a study of beta chain features in type 1 diabetes. General study points: cDNA-based sequencing might over-represent cells highly expressing TCR. Patients with Type 1 diabetes showed moderately but significantly shorter TCRB CDR3s in all four CD4+ subsets.

The rearrangement uses TRBV11-2 and TRBJ2-3; 7 bases match TRBD1. The sequencing sample was made of naive CD4+ T cells from blood. The sequence was collected from a young man with type 1 diabetes. The CDR3 DNA reads TGTGCCAGCAGTCCCAGGGGGACGATAGATACGCAGTATTTT. It yields the protein CASSPRGTIDTQYF.